Each of the 17 T cell receptor beta chains below was sequenced from the same sample in a study of blood T cell dynamics during melanoma immunotherapy. The sample's time point: week 3, after first cycle of checkpoint inhibitor. Data came from immunoSEQ multiplex PCR; TCRdb stores just in-frame clones and leaves some out. This sample has 14,000 to 15,000 clones, with roughly nine tenths found just once. The material sequenced was blood, taken from a patient treated with checkpoint blockade. Every receptor here comes from a human donor with melanoma.

The chain employs TRBV11-2 and TRBJ2-3; 8 bases map to TRBD1. The CDR3 contains 15 residues. Germline loops: CDR1 SGHAT, CDR2 FQNNGV. After removal of 5 bases from V and 3 bases from J, the junction contained 7 bases not matched to a gene. The CDR3: CASSPQGARTDTQYF. CDR3 DNA: TGTGCCAGCAGCCCGCAGGGGGCGCGAACAGATACGCAGTATTTT.

This chain connects TRBV5-5 to TRBJ1-1; D unclear. Germline V gene data show CDR1 as SGHKS and CDR2 as YYEKEE (reference sequence). V was cut by 2 bases and J by 4 bases, with 12 bases left in between. The CDR3 spans 14 residues. The CDR3 is CASSFEVVGTEAFF. Written as DNA, the CDR3 is TGTGCCAGCAGCTTTGAGGTAGTAGGCACTGAAGCTTTCTTT.

The chain links TRBV6-1 to TRBJ2-1, with TRBD2 matching over 14 bases. Unmatched junction bases numbered 7, after V lost 4 bases and J lost 8 bases. CDR3 length equals 16 residues. The germline V gene encodes CDR1 MNHNS and CDR2 SASEGT. The CDR3 DNA reads as TGTGCCAGCAGTGGAGGGACTAGCGGGAGTATGGATGAGCAGTTCTTC. Translating it yields CASSGGTSGSMDEQFF.

V is TRBV27 and J is TRBJ1-1; D not resolved. Per germline, CDR1 MNHEY and CDR2 SMNVEV (reference sequence). The CDR3 loop spans 13 amino acids. Between the trimmed V and J ends, which lost 3 bases and 1 base, there was a span of 6 bases. CDR3 coding DNA: TGTGCCAGCAGTTTTACGAGGAACACTGAAGCTTTCTTT. This sequence encodes CASSFTRNTEAFF.

V gene TRBV7-9 combines with J gene TRBJ2-1; D perhaps matches TRBD2 (6 bases). V gave up 3 bases and J gave up 8 bases, with 11 bases separating them. This CDR3 spans 13 amino acids. The germline CDR1 and CDR2 sequences are SEHNR and FQNEAQ (reference sequence). CDR3 nucleotides: TGTGCCAGCAGCTTTGCGGGGCGGGATGAGCAGTTCTTC. Translation: CASSFAGRDEQFF.

This chain links TRBV5-4 with TRBJ2-5, with TRBD2 matching 13 bases. The DNA end is a closer match to TRBJ2-7, so the J assignment may be wrong. Germline CDR1 and CDR2: SGHNT and YYREEE (reference sequence). The CDR3 runs 15 residues. CDR3 sequence reads: CASSSGLAGVYEQYF. CDR3 in DNA: TGTGCCAGCAGTTCCGGACTAGCGGGAGTCTACGAGCAGTACTTC.

This sequence joins TRBV30 and TRBJ2-7; tentative D call: TRBD1 (5 bases). CDR1 GTSNPN and CDR2 SVGIG come from the germline V gene (reference sequence). The CDR3 is made up of 12 amino acids. Trimming shortened V by 2 bases and J by 3 bases, and 8 bases separated the two germline ends. CDR3 DNA: TGTGCCTGGAGTCCAGGGTACTACGAGCAGTACTTC. This codes for CAWSPGYYEQYF.

This rearrangement joins TRBV6-5 to TRBJ1-1; D is perhaps TRBD1 (6 bases). Trimming left V 6 bases short and J 1 base short, with 15 bases between. The length of the CDR3 is 15 residues. Germline assignment: CDR1 MNHEY and CDR2 SVGAGI. This CDR3 reads CASRKTGTKNTEAFF. CDR3 in DNA: TGTGCCAGCAGGAAAACAGGGACGAAGAACACTGAAGCTTTCTTT.

The V call is TRBV29-1, the J call TRBJ2-2; TRBD1 is a possible D gene (5 bases). The CDR3 consists of 14 residues. The ends were cut back, 6 bases at V and 1 base at J, with 12 bases in the middle. Germline CDR1 SQVTM, CDR2 ANQGSEA. Here the CDR3 DNA reads TGCAGCGTCGCACCAAGGGGGAACACCGGGGAGCTGTTTTTT. Residues: CSVAPRGNTGELFF.

The genes are TRBV18 and TRBJ1-4, with 9 nucleotides matching TRBD1. Germline lookup yields CDR1 KGHSH and CDR2 LQKENI. This CDR3 has 15 residues. Unmatched junction bases numbered 6, after V lost 0 bases and J lost 10 bases. Here the CDR3 reads CASSPPGDRDGKLFF. The CDR3 DNA sequence: TGTGCCAGCTCACCACCTGGGGACAGGGATGGAAAACTGTTTTTT.

The J gene is TRBJ2-7, the V gene TRBV2; D gene ambiguous. CDR3 length: 13 residues. Per the germline V gene, CDR1 is SNHLY and CDR2 is FYNNEI. V was shortened by 7 bases and J by 2 bases, with 12 bases between the two germline ends. The CDR3 sequence is CASNPSGPYEQYF. The DNA of the CDR3 is TGTGCCAGCAACCCAAGTGGCCCCTACGAGCAGTACTTC.

In DNA form, the CDR3 reads TGTGCCAGCTCAGTAACTCAATCCTCCTACGAGCAGTACTTC. Its translation: CASSVTQSSYEQYF. This chain joins TRBV18 and TRBJ2-5; D is uncertain. The J call may be faulty, since TRBJ2-7 better matches the DNA end. The CDR3 contains 14 residues. Germline V gene sequence: CDR1 KGHSH, CDR2 LQKENI.

The genes are TRBV6-5 and TRBJ1-2; 7 nucleotides match TRBD1. CDR1 and CDR2 from the germline V gene are MNHEY and SVGAGI. The CDR3 is 14 residues long. V was pared by 0 bases and J by 8 bases, with 6 bases of the junction left unmatched. In DNA, the CDR3 is TGTGCCAGCAGTTACTCTTACAGGGGCTGGGGCTACACCTTC. This encodes CASSYSYRGWGYTF.

This chain links TRBV15 with TRBJ2-3; 7 bases map to TRBD2. Germline CDR1 reads LNHNV; CDR2 reads YYDKDF (reference sequence). This CDR3 comprises 17 residues. V trimming: 9 bases; J trimming: 6 bases; junction bases outside the gene matches: 21. The CDR3 spells CATARSASGDIVDTQYF. CDR3 coding DNA: TGTGCCACTGCTAGGTCGGCTAGCGGAGACATAGTGGATACGCAGTATTTT. The full variable domain, its missing parts supplied by reference TRBV15 and TRBJ2-3, is DAMVIQNPRYQVTQFGKPVTLSCSQTLNHNVMYWYQQKSSQAPKLLFHYYDKDFNNEADTPDNFQSRRPNTSFCFLDIRSPGLGDTAMYLCATARSASGDIVDTQYFGPGTRLTVL.

This sequence joins TRBV5-1 and TRBJ1-4; no clear D gene. The CDR3 sequence is 13 residues long. Trimming shortened V by 5 bases and J by 3 bases, and 8 bases separated the two germline ends. The germline V gene has CDR1 SGHRS and CDR2 YFSETQ. CDR3 sequence (DNA): TGCGCCAGCAGAGAGGCGCCTAATGAAAAACTGTTTTTT. Protein product: CASREAPNEKLFF.

This clone is a singleton in its sample. V usage is TRBV19 and J usage is TRBJ2-5; the D gene could be TRBD1 or TRBD2 (5 bases each). The V gene lost 6 bases and the J gene lost 2 bases, with 16 bases spanning the gap. This CDR3 spans 15 amino acids. Germline V gene data show CDR1 as LNHDA and CDR2 as SQIVND (reference sequence). The CDR3 sequence is CASRTRDGTQETQYF. The CDR3, as DNA: TGTGCCAGTAGAACAAGGGACGGTACACAAGAGACCCAGTACTTC.

The chain links TRBV7-9 to TRBJ1-1; 8 bases align to TRBD1. The germline V gene has CDR1 SEHNR and CDR2 FQNEAQ (reference sequence). The CDR3 runs to 14 residues. Trimming cost V 5 bases and J 1 base; bases outside gene matches: 3. CDR3 sequence reads: CASSGGQANTEAFF. DNA of the CDR3: TGTGCCAGCAGCGGGGGACAGGCGAACACTGAAGCTTTCTTT. The complete variable domain, with remaining parts taken from reference TRBV7-9 and TRBJ1-1, reads DTGVSQNPRHKITKRGQNVTFRCDPISEHNRLYWYRQTLGQGPEFLTYFQNEAQLEKSRLLSDRFSAERPKGSFSTLEIQRTEQGDSAMYLCASSGGQANTEAFFGQGTRLTVV.